Listed here are 29 T cell receptor beta chains from one sample, sequenced in a study of PD-L1 blockade in urothelial cancer. Time point given: pretreatment peripheral blood. Profiled with immunoSEQ multiplex PCR; TCRdb holds only in-frame clones, not every one. Among 32,000 or so clones listed, approximately 84% were seen once. The sample was PBMCs, taken around atezolizumab (anti-PD-L1) treatment. These receptors originate from a man in his sixties with urothelial cancer.

V and J are TRBV19 and TRBJ2-5; 7 bases agree with TRBD1. The CDR3 loop spans 12 amino acids. Germline CDR1 reads LNHDA; CDR2 reads SQIVND (reference sequence). The ends lost 8 bases at V and 5 bases at J; junction bases unmatched: 5. The CDR3 sequence is CASRRGRETQYF. The CDR3, as DNA: TGTGCCAGTCGAAGGGGGCGGGAGACCCAGTACTTC.

This chain joins TRBV29-1 and TRBJ2-1, with no clear D. The CDR3 length is 11 residues. Germline V gene data show CDR1 as SQVTM and CDR2 as ANQGSEA. V lost 7 bases and J lost 9, with 13 bases in between. CDR3 amino acids: CSASHGGEQFF. CDR3 sequence (DNA): TGCAGCGCTTCTCACGGCGGTGAGCAGTTCTTC.

This chain links TRBV4-2 with TRBJ1-3; D is uncertain. The germline gives CDR1 LGHNA, CDR2 YNFKEQ. CDR3 length: 15 residues. The ends were cut back, 2 bases at V and 1 base at J, with 9 bases in the middle. The chain's CDR3 is CASSQSGLSGNTIYF. The CDR3 region has the DNA TGTGCCAGCAGCCAAAGCGGATTATCTGGAAACACCATATATTTT.

The rearrangement uses TRBV5-4 and TRBJ2-5, with D maybe TRBD2 (7 bases). The germline gives CDR1 SGHNT, CDR2 YYREEE (reference sequence). The V and J ends lost 4 bases and 3 bases respectively, with 16 bases between them. The CDR3 length is 15 residues. The CDR3 protein is CASSPGGGDKETQYF. CDR3 sequence (DNA): TGTGCCAGCAGCCCGGGGGGTGGGGACAAAGAGACCCAGTACTTC.

The chain links TRBV6-4 to TRBJ2-1, with TRBD2 identical over 9 bases. Germline CDR1 is MRHNA and CDR2 is SNTAGT. The CDR3 totals 16 residues. The junction had 7 bases not matched to a gene; V was cut back by 0 bases and J by 7 bases. The CDR3 region has the DNA TGTGCCAGCAGTGACTCACGGGGGAGCGGGGGGAATGAGCAGTTCTTC. Protein: CASSDSRGSGGNEQFF.

The chain carries TRBV11-2 and TRBJ2-7; no clear D. V was cut by 0 bases and J by 2 bases, with 5 bases left in between. The CDR3 length is 13 residues. CDR1 is SGHAT, CDR2 FQNNGV, per germline. This CDR3 is CASSLDLPYEQYF. The CDR3 coding sequence is TGTGCCAGCAGCTTAGATCTACCCTACGAGCAGTACTTC.

Regarding this clone: Other DNA sequences from this sample encode an identical CDR3 as well. This rearrangement joins TRBV5-1 to TRBJ2-1, with D unclear. The CDR3 spans 13 residues. Trimming pared 0 bases from V and 7 bases from J, leaving 8 bases between. The germline V gene encodes CDR1 SGHRS and CDR2 YFSETQ. CDR3 amino acids: CASSLAPRNEQFF. The CDR3 coding sequence is TGCGCCAGCAGCTTGGCCCCCAGAAATGAGCAGTTCTTC. Full variable domain (rest looked up from reference TRBV5-1 and TRBJ2-1): KAGVTQTPRYLIKTRGQQVTLSCSPISGHRSVSWYQQTPGQGLQFLFEYFSETQRNKGNFPGRFSGRQFSNSRSEMNVSTLELGDSALYLCASSLAPRNEQFFGPGTRLTVL.

The CDR3 DNA reads as TGTGCCAGCAGTTTAATGGCAGGGGGCATCTATGGCTACACCTTC. It translates to CASSLMAGGIYGYTF. The chain uses TRBV28 and TRBJ1-2; 8 bases line up with TRBD1. Germline V gene sequence: CDR1 MDHEN, CDR2 SYDVKM. This CDR3 spans 15 amino acids. V trimming: 2 bases; J trimming: 4 bases; junction bases outside the gene matches: 6.

V is TRBV7-2 and J is TRBJ2-3, with TRBD2 matching over 8 bases. The CDR3 consists of 15 residues. The V segment lost 5 bases and the J segment 2 bases; nucleotides outside the gene matches: 6. Germline V gene sequence: CDR1 SGHTA, CDR2 FQGNSA. CDR3 sequence (DNA): TGTGCCAGCAGCCTGGACGGGAGGGCCACAGATACGCAGTATTTT. This translates into CASSLDGRATDTQYF.

This sequence joins TRBV7-2 and TRBJ1-3; 7 bases agree with TRBD1. The CDR3 has 15 amino acids. CDR1 SGHTA and CDR2 FQGNSA come from the germline V gene. V gave up 6 bases and J gave up 0 bases; unmatched junction bases: 5. DNA of the CDR3: TGTGCCAGCAGGACAGGGCCCGCCTCTGGAAACACCATATATTTT. Translating gives CASRTGPASGNTIYF. Combining the CDR3 with reference TRBV7-2 and TRBJ1-3 gives the whole variable domain GAGVSQSPSNKVTEKGKDVELRCDPISGHTALYWYRQSLGQGLEFLIYFQGNSAPDKSGLPSDRFSAERTGGSVSTLTIQRTQQEDSAVYLCASRTGPASGNTIYFGEGSWLTVV.

The V gene is TRBV6-6, the J gene TRBJ2-7, with 7 bases aligning to TRBD1. V was pared by 6 bases and J by 3 bases, with 11 bases of the junction left unmatched. This CDR3 has 15 residues. Germline CDR1 MNHNY, CDR2 SVGAGI (reference sequence). The CDR3 coding sequence is TGTGCCAGCAGAAGGGCTGGACAGGACAACTACGAGCAGTACTTC. Translating it yields CASRRAGQDNYEQYF.

The gene calls are TRBV19 and TRBJ2-1, with D maybe TRBD2 (6 bases). The germline V and J ends were trimmed by 6 bases and 4 bases, with 19 bases remaining between them. The CDR3 loop spans 16 amino acids. The V gene's germline CDR1 is LNHDA and CDR2 SQIVND (reference sequence). CDR3 bases: TGTGCCAGTAGCACCGTCGGGGCAGGGAGGTACAATGAGCAGTTCTTC. It codes for CASSTVGAGRYNEQFF.

This sequence joins TRBV13 and TRBJ1-3, with 10 nucleotides matching TRBD1. Trimming at V came to 5 bases and at J to 4 bases, leaving 14 bases not matched to a gene. CDR3 length: 18 amino acids. Germline V CDR1 and CDR2: PRHDT, FYEKMQ (reference sequence). This CDR3 is CASSPLGQGDPGGNTIYF. In DNA form, the CDR3 reads TGTGCCAGCAGCCCTCTCGGACAGGGGGATCCGGGCGGAAACACCATATATTTT. The variable domain in full, completed from reference TRBV13 and TRBJ1-3, reads AAGVIQSPRHLIKEKRETATLKCYPIPRHDTVYWYQQGPGQDPQFLISFYEKMQSDKGSIPDRFSAQQFSDYHSELNMSSLELGDSALYFCASSPLGQGDPGGNTIYFGEGSWLTVV.

In its sample, this clone was seen a few times. This sequence joins TRBV19 and TRBJ2-1; tentative D call: TRBD2 (6 bases). Germline loops: CDR1 LNHDA, CDR2 SQIVND (reference sequence). This CDR3 has 12 amino acids. Trimming pared 6 bases from V and 9 bases from J, leaving 12 bases between. This chain's CDR3 is CASRKAGGEQFF. The DNA of the CDR3 is TGTGCCAGTAGGAAAGCGGGCGGTGAGCAGTTCTTC.

This clone appeared once. The rearrangement uses TRBV2 and TRBJ2-5, with TRBD2 matching over 12 bases. The CDR3 is 15 residues long. Per germline, CDR1 SNHLY and CDR2 FYNNEI. Trimming took 6 bases from V and 4 from J; bases not matched to a gene: 6. As DNA, the CDR3 is TGTGCCAGCAGGGACGGACTAGCGGGAACAGAGACCCAGTACTTC. Translated: CASRDGLAGTETQYF. The full variable domain, rest sourced from reference TRBV2 and TRBJ2-5, is EPEVTQTPSHQVTQMGQEVILRCVPISNHLYFYWYRQILGQKVEFLVSFYNNEISEKSEIFDDQFSVERPDGSNFTLKIRSTKLEDSAMYFCASRDGLAGTETQYFGPGTRLLVL.

This rearrangement joins TRBV30 to TRBJ2-7; 9 bases fit TRBD1. Germline CDR1 and CDR2: GTSNPN and SVGIG (reference sequence). J lost 2 bases, V lost 2 bases, and 10 bases had no gene match. The length of the CDR3 is 16 residues. Written as DNA, the CDR3 is TGTGCCTGGAGTCCGCCGGGACAGGGTGCGCCCTACGAGCAGTACTTC. Its protein product is CAWSPPGQGAPYEQYF. Supplemented by reference TRBV30 and TRBJ2-7, the full variable domain reads SQTIHQWPATLVQPVGSPLSLECTVEGTSNPNLYWYRQAAGRGLQLLFYSVGIGQISSEVPQNLSASRPQDRQFILSSKKLLLSDSGFYLCAWSPPGQGAPYEQYFGPGTRLTVT.

The chain joins TRBV29-1 to TRBJ1-2, with TRBD1 matching 8 bases. CDR1 is SQVTM, CDR2 ANQGSEA, per germline. Trimming cost V 6 bases and J 2 bases; bases outside gene matches: 8. The CDR3 is made up of 14 amino acids. In nucleotides, the CDR3 is TGCAGCGTCCACGGGACAGGCGACAACTATGGCTACACCTTC. Translating it yields CSVHGTGDNYGYTF.

CDR3 protein: CASRTSSGQYF. In nucleotides, the CDR3 is TGTGCCAGCCGTACTAGCTCAGGGCAGTACTTC. This chain links TRBV27 with TRBJ2-7, with D maybe TRBD2 (6 bases). The CDR3 is made up of 11 amino acids. Germline CDR1 reads MNHEY; CDR2 reads SMNVEV (reference sequence). Trimming took 8 bases from V and 9 from J, leaving 14 bases between them.

This clone was observed once. V is TRBV5-4 and J is TRBJ1-1; D is possibly TRBD1 (6 bases). CDR1 SGHNT and CDR2 YYREEE come from the germline V gene (reference sequence). Between the trimmed V and J ends, which lost 4 bases and 1 base, there was a span of 11 bases. The CDR3 extends over 14 amino acids. CDR3 in amino acids: CASSTIQGNTEAFF. The CDR3 coding sequence is TGTGCCAGCAGCACAATACAGGGGAACACTGAAGCTTTCTTT.

The gene calls are TRBV28 and TRBJ1-6, with D possibly matching TRBD1 (5 bases). The V gene lost 5 bases and the J gene lost 8 bases, with 10 bases spanning the gap. The length of the CDR3 is 13 residues. Germline V lookup: CDR1 MDHEN, CDR2 SYDVKM. CDR3 sequence: CASSPGSYSPLHF. The CDR3 DNA is TGTGCCAGCAGTCCAGGGTCTTATTCACCCCTCCACTTT.

The genes are TRBV14 and TRBJ1-2; 10 bases fit TRBD1. The V gene's germline CDR1 is SGHDN and CDR2 FVKESK. J lost 11 bases, V lost 4 bases, and 10 bases had no gene match. This CDR3 is 14 amino acids long. This CDR3 reads CASSPRDRGVSYTF. CDR3 DNA sequence: TGTGCCAGCAGCCCCCGGGACAGGGGTGTTAGTTACACCTTC.

Within the sample, this clone is medium-sized. This chain connects TRBV5-6 to TRBJ1-5, with 7 bases fitting TRBD1. V lost 2 bases to trimming and J lost 7 bases; unmatched junction nucleotides: 6. Germline V gene data show CDR1 as SGHDT and CDR2 as YYEEEE. This CDR3 spans 14 amino acids. The CDR3 bases are TGTGCCAGCAGCTTCCGACAGGGTGAGCAGCCCCAGCATTTT. Amino acid sequence: CASSFRQGEQPQHF.

This clone was seen just once. V and J are TRBV7-9 and TRBJ2-2, with 13 bases identical to TRBD2. With V trimmed by 6 bases and J by 6 bases, 1 base remained unmatched. Germline values: CDR1 SEHNR, CDR2 FQNEAQ (reference sequence). This CDR3 has 14 residues. The CDR3 DNA is TGTGCCAGCAGGGGACTAGCGGGATCCGGGGAGCTGTTTTTT. It specifies CASRGLAGSGELFF.

This chain joins TRBV5-5 and TRBJ2-7, with no clear D. The CDR3 spans 14 residues. Germline V gene data show CDR1 as SGHKS and CDR2 as YYEKEE (reference sequence). Trimming pared 1 base from V and 2 bases from J, leaving 10 bases between. The CDR3 DNA follows: TGTGCCAGCAGCTTGCAGGATTTCACCTACGAGCAGTACTTC. It is translated as CASSLQDFTYEQYF. The full variable domain, rest sourced from reference TRBV5-5 and TRBJ2-7, is DAGVTQSPTHLIKTRGQQVTLRCSPISGHKSVSWYQQVLGQGPQFIFQYYEKEERGRGNFPDRFSARQFPNYSSELNVNALLLGDSALYLCASSLQDFTYEQYFGPGTRLTVT.

The chain employs TRBV5-4 and TRBJ2-1; D is undetermined. CDR3 length: 15 residues. Germline CDR1 reads SGHNT; CDR2 reads YYREEE (reference sequence). V lost 0 bases and J lost 4, with 11 bases in between. CDR3 nucleotide sequence: TGTGCCAGCAGCTTGGAAACTGACTTGTACAATGAGCAGTTCTTC. Amino acids: CASSLETDLYNEQFF.

The chain is built from TRBV10-2 and TRBJ2-1; possibly TRBD2 for D (5 bases). V was cut by 6 bases and J by 0 bases, with 12 bases left in between. This CDR3 contains 15 residues. From germline, CDR1 is WSHSY and CDR2 SAAADI. CDR3 region: CASRRTSSSYNEQFF. DNA for the CDR3: TGCGCCAGCAGAAGGACTTCCAGCTCCTACAATGAGCAGTTCTTC.

A single count supports this clone. This chain joins TRBV7-2 and TRBJ2-2, with D tentatively TRBD2 (6 bases). Trimming left V 2 bases short and J 8 bases short, with 12 bases between. The CDR3 runs to 14 residues. The germline V gene encodes CDR1 SGHTA and CDR2 FQGNSA. CDR3 amino acids: CASSLPSARGELFF. In DNA form, the CDR3 reads TGTGCCAGCAGCTTACCTAGCGCCCGAGGGGAGCTGTTTTTT.

The V call is TRBV11-2, the J call TRBJ1-1; 7 bases line up with TRBD1. Trimming took 5 bases from V and 0 from J; bases not matched to a gene: 9. The CDR3 has 16 amino acids. The V gene's germline CDR1 is SGHAT and CDR2 FQNNGV. As DNA, the CDR3 is TGTGCCAGCAGCATATACAGGGGCGGCATGAACACTGAAGCTTTCTTT. Amino acid sequence: CASSIYRGGMNTEAFF. The whole variable domain, remainder taken from reference TRBV11-2 and TRBJ1-1, is EAGVAQSPRYKIIEKRQSVAFWCNPISGHATLYWYQQILGQGPKLLIQFQNNGVVDDSQLPKDRFSAERLKGVDSTLKIQPAKLEDSAVYLCASSIYRGGMNTEAFFGQGTRLTVV.

The chain couples TRBV5-1 to TRBJ2-3; 9 bases align to TRBD1. The CDR3 extends over 15 amino acids. Germline CDR1 and CDR2: SGHRS and YFSETQ. Unmatched junction bases numbered 4, after V lost 5 bases and J lost 0 bases. CDR3 nucleotide sequence: TGCGCCAGCAGACAGGGGGCTTCGAGCACAGATACGCAGTATTTT. Translated, it gives CASRQGASSTDTQYF.